This T cell receptor (beta chain) comes out of a study of shared clonotypes between healthy human individuals. Study-wide results and caveats: Generally, estimated richness proved larger in naive subsets than it did in memory subsets.

The germline CDR1 and CDR2 sequences are MGHDK and SYGVNS. This CDR3 is built from 18 residues. Trimming removed 1 base from V and 4 bases from J, with 20 bases in between. For every subset, genomic DNA was evenly distributed across several immunoSEQ plates. Replicate PCRs from sorted subsets contained about 200 ng DNA, which is 30,000 to 35,000 T cell genomes. TCRdb's copy holds only in-frame clones and misses some; the assay was immunoSEQ multiplex PCR. The repertoire holds a few hundred thousand clones, with less than 85% as singletons. Notes on this clone: The antigen remains undetermined.

The chain has TRBV25-1 and TRBJ1-3; perhaps TRBD1 as D (5 bases). The TCR was taken from a man aged 30 to 39 in good health. The sample was memory CD4+ T cells sorted from blood. Subset meaning: CD45RA-negative fraction. CDR3 coding DNA: TGTGCCAGCAGTGAATCAAGGTTATGGGACCTTCGAGGAAACACCATATATTTT. Translation gives CASSESRLWDLRGNTIYF.